This is a list of T cell receptor beta chains from one sample in a study of vaccination and CD4 T cells after COVID-19. TCRdb reanalysed the PCR reads using MiXCR and keeps one entry per CDR3 protein. This table holds some 16,000 distinct CDR3 sequences, around 52% found once. Their target antigens are unknown. The sample comprised CD4+ T cells from blood, cultured in vitro. These receptors all stem from a human donor who had recovered from COVID-19. CDR3s leave out the opening cysteine and the closing phenylalanine or tryptophan. Fields, in order: J gene, V gene, clone size, CDR3 length, CDR3 protein. The listing skips clone size in some rows; elsewhere it reads once, few, many or a size class.

>TRBJ1-1|TRBV20-1|-|12
SARAPGPTAEAF
>TRBJ2-7|TRBV11-2|few|13
ASSTPWTGRGEQY
>TRBJ2-3|TRBV7-9|few|13
ASSVGSGSVDTQY
>TRBJ2-1|TRBV24-1|-|14
ATSALSGISYNEQF
>TRBJ2-5|TRBV7-8|-|10
ASSLNLETQY
>TRBJ1-2|TRBV20-1|-|12
SARQNNINYGYT
>TRBJ1-1|TRBV7-9|-|12
ASSLMQMNTEAF
>TRBJ1-2|TRBV7-9|-|11
ASSSQGTYGYT
>TRBJ2-1|TRBV7-2|-|13
ASSEGLPDYNEQF
>TRBJ1-1|TRBV6-1|-|12
ASTRSRVDTEAF
>TRBJ2-5|TRBV11-3|-|12
ASSSNWGQETQY
>TRBJ1-2|TRBV7-9|few|10
ASSLGPHGYT
>TRBJ1-1|TRBV20-1|few|12
SARSPTGRTEAF
>TRBJ1-6|TRBV7-2|-|12
ASRPGGSGSPLH
>TRBJ1-1|TRBV28|-|11
ASIQQGPTEAF
>TRBJ1-5|TRBV19|few|13
ASSIKGWGNQPQH
>TRBJ2-2|TRBV27|-|16
ASSPLGLAGGDTGELF
>TRBJ2-3|TRBV27|once|15
ASSLNSGGISTDTQY
>TRBJ1-5|TRBV20-1|-|13
SARTGGVSNQPQH
>TRBJ1-2|TRBV10-3|-|14
AISESTLKGSYGYT
>TRBJ2-3|TRBV7-9|-|12
ASSPQSATDTQY
>TRBJ1-1|TRBV2|-|12
ASSLTSPDTEAF
>TRBJ2-7|TRBV6-4|-|13
ASSAELAGPYEQY
>TRBJ1-1|TRBV24-1|-|13
ATSEGRGLSTEAF
>TRBJ1-5|TRBV19|once|11
ASSTQENQPQH
>TRBJ2-3|TRBV10-3|-|15
AISGYRLAGGKDTQY
>TRBJ2-6|TRBV6-2/TRBV6-3|-|12
ASSYVSGANVLT
>TRBJ1-5|TRBV12-3/TRBV12-4|few|11
ASRWGGNQPQH
>TRBJ1-6|TRBV6-1|few|12
ASRLWTGNSPLH
>TRBJ2-1|TRBV10-3|-|10
AIREDSNEQF
>TRBJ2-7|TRBV20-1|-|12
SARWQGAPYEQY
>TRBJ1-2|TRBV6-2/TRBV6-3|-|11
ASSNGPSYGYT
>TRBJ2-3|TRBV10-3|-|9
AISGEKGQY
>TRBJ1-3|TRBV19|-|15
ASSSQTGTISGNTIY
>TRBJ2-7|TRBV20-1|few|11
SARDPGGDEQY
>TRBJ2-6|TRBV7-8|-|14
ASSSPQGLGANVLT
>TRBJ2-7|TRBV12-3/TRBV12-4|-|12
ASTRTSGTYEQY
>TRBJ2-7|TRBV20-1|medium-sized|11
SAIQGVGREQY
>TRBJ2-7|TRBV28|few|11
ASGRQSIYEQY
>TRBJ2-5|TRBV10-3|-|13
AISESLAGAETQY
>TRBJ2-7|TRBV14|-|15
ASSQVTSGLSSYEQY
>TRBJ1-2|TRBV28|-|12
ASTPGTDLYGYT
>TRBJ2-6|TRBV27|-|17
ASSLGQAGVYSGANVLT
>TRBJ2-7|TRBV6-2/TRBV6-3|-|13
ASSYALPPVNEQY
>TRBJ1-1|TRBV20-1|few|9
SARENTEAF
>TRBJ1-1|TRBV6-1|-|11
ASSRLMNTEAF
>TRBJ1-1|TRBV28|-|12
ASTIGQGKTEAF
>TRBJ2-1|TRBV10-1|-|12
ASSEGTGGDEQF
>TRBJ1-5|TRBV9|-|12
ASSVGAGNQPQH
>TRBJ1-2|TRBV6-1|-|15
ASSHRRTRDSFYGYT
>TRBJ1-5|TRBV10-3|few|13
ATKARGDSNQPQH
>TRBJ2-5|TRBV5-4|-|12
ASSLDSTGETQY
>TRBJ2-1|TRBV30|-|12
AWGLEGGSYEQF